This T cell receptor beta chain came from a study of regulatory T cells in long-lasting Graves disease. With iRepertoire HTBI primers and Arm-PCR of CDR3 regions, TCR beta libraries were built. Under the authors' procedure: The samples included 60 to 65 TRBV and around 15 TRBJ segments. Via MiXCR, TCRdb re-called the multiplex PCR reads, giving one row per CDR3 protein. These V and J calls originate from TCRdb's pipeline instead of the authors' own analysis. The sample holds a few hundred thousand distinct CDR3 sequences, 16% seen once. Findings of the study overall: Persistent disease preferred TRBV28, TRBJ1-2 and TRBJ2-5; new disease, TRBV20-1 and TRBJ2-1.

The CDR3 totals 16 residues. V dropped 0 bases and J dropped 6; count of bases not matched to a gene: 8. Germline CDR1 reads MNHEY; CDR2 reads SVGAGI. On this clonotype itself: Its target is unknown.

Time point denoted: newly diagnosed GD, antithyroid drugs for less than 3 months. From RNA extracted from PBMCs, the TCR library was made. The same sample was also studied in work on T cells in Graves' hyperthyroidism and ophthalmopathy. That study reports: First-round RT-PCR targeting the TCR CDR3 was performed with the HTBI primer set. The model identified upcoming ophthalmopathy a median approximately 6.4 months ahead of onset.

This chain joins TRBV6-5 and TRBJ2-7, with 10 bases that match TRBD1. The sequenced sample was peripheral blood mononuclear cells (PBMCs), obtained at new diagnosis, from a patient treated with antithyroid drugs. This receptor was obtained from a woman under 30 with Graves disease. The CDR3 nucleotides are TGTGCCAGCAGTTACTCGCCCGTGACAGGGGGCAGCGAGCAGTACTTC. It specifies CASSYSPVTGGSEQYF.